The 7 T cell receptor beta chains listed next were all sequenced from one sample in a study of blood T cell repertoires in COVID-19. Using immunoSEQ multiplex PCR, the repertoire was profiled, and TCRdb retains in-frame clones only, with some absent. Among about 130,000 clones listed, approximately 90% were seen once. Sequencing was carried out using peripheral blood. Every receptor here comes from a man aged 60 to 69 with COVID-19, enrolled during active disease.

The chain carries TRBV6-5 and TRBJ1-2; TRBD1 matches at 7 bases. CDR3 size: 15 residues. CDR1 is MNHEY, CDR2 SVGAGI, per germline. V trimming: 2 bases; J trimming: 2 bases; junction bases outside the gene matches: 5. In nucleotides, the CDR3 is TGTGCCAGCAGTTACCAAGGGACAGACAACTATGGCTACACCTTC. This translates into CASSYQGTDNYGYTF.

This chain connects TRBV25-1 to TRBJ1-1; D is perhaps TRBD1 (5 bases). The CDR3 is made up of 15 amino acids. The germline V gene encodes CDR1 MGHDK and CDR2 SYGVNS. The V end lost 5 bases, the J end lost 4 bases, and 17 bases lay between the germline ends. The CDR3 loop reads CASSRQGRLVTEAFF. The CDR3 DNA follows: TGTGCCAGCAGTAGGCAGGGAAGGTTGGTCACTGAAGCTTTCTTT.

The rearrangement joins TRBV10-2 to TRBJ2-3, with 7 bases matching TRBD1. CDR1 and CDR2 (germline): WSHSY, SAAADI. The CDR3 has 18 amino acids. The trim removed 10 bases at V and 0 bases at J, leaving 19 bases unmatched. CDR3 DNA: TGCGCCATAACCCCAAGGGGGACGGACAGGCTGAGCACAGATACGCAGTATTTT. Protein: CAITPRGTDRLSTDTQYF.

A few counts support this clone. The chain employs TRBV3-1 (or the pseudogene TRBV3-2) and TRBJ1-6; TRBD1 matches 9 bases. The CDR3 runs 16 residues. Germline V gene data show CDR1 as LGHDT and CDR2 as YNNKEL (reference sequence). The V gene end was trimmed by 5 bases and the J gene end by 9 bases; junction bases not matched to a gene: 11. The CDR3 DNA reads as TGTGCCAGCAGCAGCCACCGGGACAGGGTTCGTTCACCCCTCCACTTT. Encoded protein: CASSSHRDRVRSPLHF.

The chain employs TRBV18 and TRBJ2-5; D gene uncertain. The CDR3 is 14 amino acids. Germline V CDR1 and CDR2: KGHSH, LQKENI. V lost 0 bases, J lost 1 base, and 6 bases lay in between. This CDR3 is CASSPPVSQETQYF. The CDR3 coding sequence is TGTGCCAGCTCACCACCCGTCAGCCAAGAGACCCAGTACTTC.

The chain employs TRBV20-1 and TRBJ1-2, with 9 bases fitting TRBD1. The V gene end was trimmed by 3 bases and the J gene end by 6 bases; junction bases not matched to a gene: 5. Looked up from germline, CDR1 is DFQATT and CDR2 is SNEGSKA (reference sequence). The CDR3 spans 13 residues. The CDR3 DNA follows: TGCAGTGCTAGTGTCCGGACAGGGGATGGCTACACCTTC. As protein: CSASVRTGDGYTF.

V and J are TRBV5-4 and TRBJ2-1, with a tentative D call TRBD2 (6 bases). This CDR3 comprises 14 residues. CDR1 SGHNT and CDR2 YYREEE come from the germline V gene (reference sequence). V lost 5 bases and J 3 bases, leaving 12 bases between the germline ends. The CDR3 reads CASSPAGNYNEQFF. The CDR3 DNA is TGTGCCAGCAGTCCGGCGGGGAACTACAATGAGCAGTTCTTC. The full variable domain, its missing parts supplied by reference TRBV5-4 and TRBJ2-1, is ETGVTQSPTHLIKTRGQQVTLRCSSQSGHNTVSWYQQALGQGPQFIFQYYREEENGRGNFPPRFSGLQFPNYSSELNVNALELDDSALYLCASSPAGNYNEQFFGPGTRLTVL.